The rows below give T cell receptor beta chains drawn from one sample of a study of regulatory T cells in long-lasting Graves disease. TCRdb reprocessed the multiplex PCR reads with MiXCR, giving one entry per CDR3 protein. This table has about 470,000 distinct CDR3 sequences, under 25% appearing once. The material was peripheral blood mononuclear cells (PBMCs), obtained when the disease was refractory, from a patient treated with antithyroid drugs. These receptor sequences come from a female donor with Graves disease. CDR3s include the opening cysteine and the closing phenylalanine or tryptophan. D genes are given only for firm matches. Some rows mark clone size as missing; the rest say once, few, many or name a class of expanded clone.

j_call | v_call | d_call | clone_size | cdr3_nt | cdr3_aa
TRBJ2-2 | TRBV4-1 | . | once | TGCGCCAGCAGCCAAGGGTATCCCTCGGGCACCGGGGAGCTGTCTTTT | CASSQGYPSGTGELSF
TRBJ1-2 | TRBV19 | . | few | TGTGCCAGTAGTTCTGGGTCGTCAGTCTATGGCTACACCTTC | CASSSGSSVYGYTF
TRBJ2-2 | TRBV7-9 | . | . | TGTGCCAGCAGAAAATCATTGGGGCCGAACACCGGGGAGCTGTTTTTT | CASRKSLGPNTGELFF
TRBJ2-1 | TRBV7-2 | TRBD1 | many | TGTGCCAGCAGCTCGGGCAGCCTCAGGGGGCATGAGCAGTTCTTC | CASSSGSLRGHEQFF
TRBJ2-5 | TRBV13 | . | many | TGTGCCAGCAGCTTAGCGCTGGGGGGCCCAGACGCCCAGTACTTC | CASSLALGGPDAQYF
TRBJ1-5 | TRBV6-2/TRBV6-3 | . | few | TGTGCCAGCAGTTACCGTTATAGGGAGGACCAGCCCCAGCATTTT | CASSYRYREDQPQHF
TRBJ2-1 | TRBV12-3/TRBV12-4 | TRBD1 | few | TGTGCCAGCAGTTTCCGGGACAGGGGAGGGAATGAGCAGTTCTTC | CASSFRDRGGNEQFF
TRBJ1-5 | TRBV4-1 | . | . | TGCGCCAGCAGCCAAGGGTATATCGGCAATCAGCCCCAGCATTTT | CASSQGYIGNQPQHF
TRBJ1-4 | TRBV12-3/TRBV12-4 | TRBD1 | many | TGTGCCAGCAGAGTGGGACAGAACAATGGAAAACTGTTTTTT | CASRVGQNNGKLFF
TRBJ2-7 | TRBV7-2 | . | many | TGTGCCAGCAGCGGGGGCTACTCCCCCTCCTACGAGCAGTACTTC | CASSGGYSPSYEQYF
TRBJ1-5 | TRBV12-3/TRBV12-4 | . | many | TGTGCCAGCAGTTTAGCGGCGGAGCAGCCCCAGCATTTT | CASSLAAEQPQHF
TRBJ2-7 | TRBV9 | . | few | TGTGCCAGCAGCGCCGGTCTAGACTACTCCTACGAGCAGTACTTC | CASSAGLDYSYEQYF
TRBJ2-7 | TRBV6-2/TRBV6-3 | TRBD1 | . | TGTGCCAGCAGTTATGGGCAGGGGACAGACGAGCAGTACTTC | CASSYGQGTDEQYF
TRBJ2-5 | TRBV19 | TRBD1 | . | TGTGCCAGTAGTATGGCCCTGGGACAGGGAGGAGAGACCCAGTACTTC | CASSMALGQGGETQYF
TRBJ1-2 | TRBV2 | . | many | TGTGCCAGCACGGTCGAGCTGACGTATGGCTACACCTTC | CASTVELTYGYTF
TRBJ1-6 | TRBV10-3 | TRBD1 | . | TGTGCCATCAGTGAGGGGACAGTGAATTCACCCCTCCACTTT | CAISEGTVNSPLHF
TRBJ1-2 | TRBV20-1 | . | few | TGCAGTGCTAGTGTGGGACAAAACGCCTATGGCTACACCTTC | CSASVGQNAYGYTF
TRBJ2-1 | TRBV9 | . | . | TGTGCCAGCAGCCCAAACGACAGGCCCCCAGGCGACAATGAGCAGTTCTTC | CASSPNDRPPGDNEQFF
TRBJ2-1 | TRBV20-1 | TRBD1 | once | TGCAGTGCTCAGGGGACAGCAAGGAATGAGCAGTTCTTC | CSAQGTARNEQFF
TRBJ2-6 | TRBV28 | TRBD1 | few | TGTGCCAGCGTCTCGGGACAGGCGTACTCTGGGGCCAACGTCCTGACTTTC | CASVSGQAYSGANVLTF
TRBJ1-2 | TRBV5-1 | . | many | TGCGCCAGCAGTTTCGACAGTCAGGGTTCGGAAGGCTACACCTTC | CASSFDSQGSEGYTF
TRBJ2-5 | TRBV7-2 | TRBD2 | many | TGTGCCAGCAGCATCGGGACTAGCGGTCCCTTCAGAGAGACCCAGTACTTC | CASSIGTSGPFRETQYF
TRBJ2-2 | TRBV28 | TRBD2 | . | TGTGCCAGCAGTTTATTTAAGCGGGAGGGAACGAACACCGGGGAGCTGTTTTTT | CASSLFKREGTNTGELFF
TRBJ1-4 | TRBV12-3/TRBV12-4 | TRBD1 | many | TGTGCCAGCACCATCACAGGGGCCAACGGTGAAAAACTGTTTTTT | CASTITGANGEKLFF
TRBJ2-7 | TRBV3-1 | TRBD2 | . | TGTGCCAGCAGCCAAGATGGGGGCGGACTAGCGGGAAGCGAGCAGTACTTC | CASSQDGGGLAGSEQYF
TRBJ1-1 | TRBV27 | . | many | TGTGCCAGCAGTACGAATGCCGGGACACACGCCCTTATGAACACTGAAGCTTTCTTT | CASSTNAGTHALMNTEAFF
TRBJ1-2 | TRBV5-6 | . | . | TGTGCCAGCAGCTTGGAGGTCAGAAACTATGGCTACACCTTC | CASSLEVRNYGYTF
TRBJ2-5 | TRBV5-5 | . | few | TGTGCCAGCAGCGTCCAGGGCCCCGGGGAGACCCAGTACTTC | CASSVQGPGETQYF
TRBJ2-7 | TRBV7-2 | . | many | TGTGCCAGCAGCTTAGGGCAGGAGTACGAGCAGTACTTC | CASSLGQEYEQYF
TRBJ2-7 | TRBV29-1 | . | . | TGCAGCGTTGATATGGGTCGCCGGGGGTCCTCCTACGAGCAGTACTTC | CSVDMGRRGSSYEQYF
TRBJ1-4 | TRBV12-3/TRBV12-4 | TRBD1 | many | TGTGCCAGCAGTATACGTAGGGGGCTAACTAATGAAAAACTGTTTTTT | CASSIRRGLTNEKLFF
TRBJ2-7 | TRBV12-3/TRBV12-4 | . | many | TGTGCCAGCAGTCCAAACCGAGCCTACGAGCAGTACTTC | CASSPNRAYEQYF
TRBJ1-5 | TRBV12-3/TRBV12-4 | . | . | TGTGCCAGCAGTGAATGGGAGAATCAGCCCCAGCATTTT | CASSEWENQPQHF
TRBJ2-3 | TRBV5-1 | TRBD1 | few | TGCGCCAGCAGCTACGGTAACGACAGGGTAGATACGCAGTATTTT | CASSYGNDRVDTQYF
TRBJ2-2 | TRBV6-5 | TRBD1 | few | TGTGCCAGCAGTTACAGGCAGGGGGACGGGGAGCTGTTTTTT | CASSYRQGDGELFF
TRBJ2-3 | TRBV14 | TRBD2 | . | TGTGCCAGCAGCCGACTAGCGGGGGAAACTAGCACAGATACGCAGTATTTT | CASSRLAGETSTDTQYF
TRBJ1-2 | TRBV10-3 | . | . | TGTGCCATCAGTGAGTCGATCGACTATGGCTACACCTTC | CAISESIDYGYTF
TRBJ2-2 | TRBV30 | . | . | TGTGCCTGGAGAAACGGGGGTAGCACCGGGGAGCTGTTTTTT | CAWRNGGSTGELFF
TRBJ1-1 | TRBV30 | . | . | TGTGCCTGGAGTGTAAGAAACACTGAAGCTTTCTTT | CAWSVRNTEAFF
TRBJ2-2 | TRBV11-1 | TRBD2 | . | TGTGCCAGCAGTCCCAATGGACTAGCGGAGAACACCGGGGAGCTGTTTTTT | CASSPNGLAENTGELFF